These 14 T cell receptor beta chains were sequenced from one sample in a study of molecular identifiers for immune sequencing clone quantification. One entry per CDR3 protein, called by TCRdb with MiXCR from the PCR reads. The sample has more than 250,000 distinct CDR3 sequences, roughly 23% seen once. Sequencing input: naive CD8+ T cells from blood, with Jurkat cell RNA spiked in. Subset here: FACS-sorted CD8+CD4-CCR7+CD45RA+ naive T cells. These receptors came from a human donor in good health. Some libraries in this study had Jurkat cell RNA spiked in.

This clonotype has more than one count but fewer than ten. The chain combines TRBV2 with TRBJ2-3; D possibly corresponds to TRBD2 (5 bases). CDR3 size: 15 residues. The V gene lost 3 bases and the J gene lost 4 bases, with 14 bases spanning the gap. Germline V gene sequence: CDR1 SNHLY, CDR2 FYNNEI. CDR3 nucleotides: TGTGCCAGCAGTGAGACGTTTCCGGGGTCAGATACGCAGTATTTT. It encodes CASSETFPGSDTQYF.

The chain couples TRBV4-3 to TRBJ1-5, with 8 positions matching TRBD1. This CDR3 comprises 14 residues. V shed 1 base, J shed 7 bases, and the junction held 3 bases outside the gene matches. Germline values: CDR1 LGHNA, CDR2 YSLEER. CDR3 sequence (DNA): TGCGCCAGCAGCCAAGTCACAGGGGGACAGCCCCAGCATTTT. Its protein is CASSQVTGGQPQHF.

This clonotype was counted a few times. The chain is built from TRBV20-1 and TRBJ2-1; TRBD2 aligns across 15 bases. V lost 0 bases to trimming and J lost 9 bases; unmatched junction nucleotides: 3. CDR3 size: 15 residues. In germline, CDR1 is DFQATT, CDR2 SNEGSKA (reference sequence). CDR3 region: CSARDGTSGRPEQFF. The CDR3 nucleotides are TGCAGTGCTAGAGATGGGACTAGCGGGAGGCCTGAGCAGTTCTTC.

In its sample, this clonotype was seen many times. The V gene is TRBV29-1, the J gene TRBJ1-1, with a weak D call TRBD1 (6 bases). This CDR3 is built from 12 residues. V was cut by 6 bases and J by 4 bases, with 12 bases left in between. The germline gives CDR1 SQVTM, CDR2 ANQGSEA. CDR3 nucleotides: TGCAGCGTCGAGACAGGTGGCACTGAAGCTTTCTTT. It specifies CSVETGGTEAFF.

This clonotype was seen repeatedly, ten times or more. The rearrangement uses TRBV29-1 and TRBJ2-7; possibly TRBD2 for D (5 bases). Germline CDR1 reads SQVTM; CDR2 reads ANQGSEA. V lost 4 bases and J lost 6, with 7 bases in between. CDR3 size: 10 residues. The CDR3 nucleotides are TGCAGCGTTGTCGGAGGCGAGCAGTACTTC. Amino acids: CSVVGGEQYF.

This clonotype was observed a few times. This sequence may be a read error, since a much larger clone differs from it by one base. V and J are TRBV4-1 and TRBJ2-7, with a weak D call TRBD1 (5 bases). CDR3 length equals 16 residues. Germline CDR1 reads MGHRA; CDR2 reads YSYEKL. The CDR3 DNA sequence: TGCGCCAGCAGCCAAGATTGGGCGCAGGGTGTCTACGGGCAGTACTTC. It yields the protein CASSQDWAQGVYGQYF.

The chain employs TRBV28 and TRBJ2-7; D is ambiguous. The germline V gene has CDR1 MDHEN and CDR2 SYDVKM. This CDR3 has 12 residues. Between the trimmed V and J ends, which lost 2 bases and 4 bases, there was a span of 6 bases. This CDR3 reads CASSLPRYEQYF. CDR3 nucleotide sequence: TGTGCCAGCAGTTTACCCAGATACGAGCAGTACTTC. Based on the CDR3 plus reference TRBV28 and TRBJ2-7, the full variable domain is DVKVTQSSRYLVKRTGEKVFLECVQDMDHENMFWYRQDPGLGLRLIYFSYDVKMKEKGDIPEGYSVSREKKERFSLILESASTNQTSMYLCASSLPRYEQYFGPGTRLTVT.

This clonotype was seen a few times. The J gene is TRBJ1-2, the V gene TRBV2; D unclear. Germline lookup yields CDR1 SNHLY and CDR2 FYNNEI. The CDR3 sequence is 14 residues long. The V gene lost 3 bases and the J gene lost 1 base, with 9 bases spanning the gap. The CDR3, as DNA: TGTGCCAGCAGTGAGTTCGTCGTTAACTATGGCTACACCTTC. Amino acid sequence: CASSEFVVNYGYTF. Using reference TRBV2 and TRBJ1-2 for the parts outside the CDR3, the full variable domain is EPEVTQTPSHQVTQMGQEVILRCVPISNHLYFYWYRQILGQKVEFLVSFYNNEISEKSEIFDDQFSVERPDGSNFTLKIRSTKLEDSAMYFCASSEFVVNYGYTFGSGTRLTVV.

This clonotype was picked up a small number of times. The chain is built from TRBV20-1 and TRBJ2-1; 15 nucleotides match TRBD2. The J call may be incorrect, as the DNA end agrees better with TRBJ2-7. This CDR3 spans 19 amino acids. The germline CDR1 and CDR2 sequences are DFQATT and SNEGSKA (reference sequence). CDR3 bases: TGCAGTGCTAGAGGCTTAATTGGACTAGCGGGAGGGCCAAGTAATGAGCAGTACTTC. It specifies CSARGLIGLAGGPSNEQYF.

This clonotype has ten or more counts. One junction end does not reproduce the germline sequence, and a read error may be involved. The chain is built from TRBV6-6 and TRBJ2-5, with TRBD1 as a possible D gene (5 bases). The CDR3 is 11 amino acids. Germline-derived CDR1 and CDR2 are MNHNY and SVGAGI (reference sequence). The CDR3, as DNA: TGTGCCAGCAGTTACAATCAGGGTTATTTGTTC. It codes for CASSYNQGYLF.

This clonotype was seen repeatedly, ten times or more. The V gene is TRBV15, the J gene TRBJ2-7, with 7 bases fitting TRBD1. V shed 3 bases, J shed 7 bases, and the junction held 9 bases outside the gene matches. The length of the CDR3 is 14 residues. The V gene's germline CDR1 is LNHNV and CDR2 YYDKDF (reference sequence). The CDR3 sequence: CATSSLTGTSEQYF. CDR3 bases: TGTGCCACCAGCAGTCTGACAGGGACATCTGAGCAGTACTTC.

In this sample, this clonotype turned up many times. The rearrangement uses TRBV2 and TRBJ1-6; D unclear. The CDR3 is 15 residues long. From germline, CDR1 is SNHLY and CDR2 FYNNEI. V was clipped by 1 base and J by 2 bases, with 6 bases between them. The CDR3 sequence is CASSEGVPYNSPLHF. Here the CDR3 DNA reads TGTGCCAGCAGTGAAGGGGTCCCCTATAATTCACCCCTCCACTTT.

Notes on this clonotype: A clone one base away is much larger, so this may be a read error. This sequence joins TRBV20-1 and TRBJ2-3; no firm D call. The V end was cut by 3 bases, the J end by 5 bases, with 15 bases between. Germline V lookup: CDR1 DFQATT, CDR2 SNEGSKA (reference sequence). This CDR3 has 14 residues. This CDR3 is CSASSEDRIDTQYF. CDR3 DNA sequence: TGCAGTGCTAGTTCTGAGGATCGCATAGATACGCAGTATTTT.

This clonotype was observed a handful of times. CDR3 sequence (DNA): TGTGCCAGCAGCCACCCGGGACTAGGAGAGACCCAGTACTTC. It specifies CASSHPGLGETQYF. V usage is TRBV3-1 and J usage is TRBJ2-5; 8 bases are shared with TRBD2. The CDR3 runs to 14 residues. Germline values: CDR1 LGHDT, CDR2 YNNKEL (reference sequence). The J segment lost 4 bases and the V segment lost 3 bases, leaving 4 bases of the junction unmatched.